Listed here is a single T cell receptor (beta chain). V shed 5 bases and J 5 bases; nucleotides not matched to a gene: 7. From germline, CDR1 is SGHNT and CDR2 YYREEE (reference sequence). The CDR3 totals 14 residues. The data originate from a study of cytomegalovirus exposure and HLA in healthy donors. Study-wide context: Of some 400 genotyped donors, about 80% clustered with self-reported Caucasian donors.

The PCR was carried out with 60 Vbeta primers and 13 Jbeta primers. How the authors handled the data: Later work found 65 million to 100 million unique TCR beta chains, with approximately 12 million shared. The protocol was immunoSEQ multiplex PCR, while the TCRdb copy is restricted to in-frame clones and leaves out a portion. The V and J calls and the clone size are those of that table, but D and trimming were determined from the DNA. The repertoire holds some 190,000 clones, with about 77% as singletons. The TCR comes from a man aged 25 to 40 in good health and CMV-seropositive. The sequenced material came from PBMCs. This sequence joins TRBV5-4 and TRBJ2-5; TRBD1 matches at 9 bases. The CDR3 region is CASSLQGARETQYF. CDR3 nucleotide sequence: TGTGCCAGCAGTTTACAGGGGGCTAGGGAGACCCAGTACTTC.